Listed below are T cell receptor beta chains from one sample, sequenced in a study of OX40 agonist ivuxolimab in advanced cancers. Some clones are missing from TCRdb's copy, which holds only in-frame ones; the method was immunoSEQ multiplex PCR. The sample lists about 85,000 clones; around four fifths were seen once. The source material was CD4+ or CD8+ T cells sorted from blood, sampled in a trial of the OX40 agonist ivuxolimab. The receptors originated from an adult with an advanced solid tumor such as melanoma, head and neck, liver or kidney cancer. Each CDR3 is given without its conserved first and last residue. Fields, in order: V gene, D gene, CDR3 protein. D genes are given only for firm matches.

TRBV28 . ASSAGGYEQY
TRBV5-1 . ASSFGTSSGANVLT
TRBV7-6 . ASSLGAADVAKNIQY
TRBV19 . ASSIELGLMNTEAF
TRBV18 . ASSRPNEKLF
TRBV29-1 . SVGEETQY
TRBV6-1 . ASSEHVSPKVGYT
TRBV4-2 TRBD2 ASSQEWVVVAGPIDVSYNEQF
TRBV7-3 . ASSFTGSNEQF
TRBV21-1 . ASRNVGAGWLRYNSPLH
TRBV7-2 TRBD2 ASSLSGGLQETQY
TRBV11-2 TRBD2 ASSTRLAEYQETQY
TRBV20-1 . SALYTGELF
TRBV19 . ASNSVRNEKLF
TRBV14 . ASSQQEGGPADTQY
TRBV7-2 TRBD2 ASSRGLAGGRETQY
TRBV7-2 . ASSLGWGGTEAF
TRBV5-1 . ASNRDVENGELF
TRBV7-9 TRBD2 ASSSLAGTQY
TRBV5-6 TRBD1 ASSSGQERNYGYT
TRBV25-1 . ASSVVRAAYEQY
TRBV5-8 TRBD1 ASSSGTVVYGYT
TRBV19 . ASTYDNQPQH
TRBV27 . ASSPDRPISSYEQY
TRBV9 TRBD1 ASSYTGGYDTQY
TRBV28 . ASSSRWSPNTEAF
TRBV19 TRBD2 ASSEGTSLEQF
TRBV6-5 . ASSYGRGGGTEAF
TRBV7-3 TRBD2 ASSLTASGATVY
TRBV28 TRBD2 ASSLPREDIQY
TRBV5-8 TRBD1 ASSLRGTGFDGYT
TRBV5-1 . ASRRGGRTEAF
TRBV28 . ASSLGADTEAF
TRBV7-8 . ASSFTLAGRDQPQH
TRBV14 . ASSQIQGGSGAKNIQY
TRBV6-6 . ASSLGLTTDTQY
TRBV9 TRBD2 ASSARTSGSIYNEQF
TRBV7-9 . ASSSKNRDVTGELF
TRBV5-1 . ASHGETEAF
TRBV6-1 . ASSEIKTGSYRNSPLH
TRBV5-8 TRBD2 ASSPGLAYNEQF
TRBV19 . ATTEGVSSGNTIY
TRBV7-9 TRBD1 ASSLLRQGHQPQH